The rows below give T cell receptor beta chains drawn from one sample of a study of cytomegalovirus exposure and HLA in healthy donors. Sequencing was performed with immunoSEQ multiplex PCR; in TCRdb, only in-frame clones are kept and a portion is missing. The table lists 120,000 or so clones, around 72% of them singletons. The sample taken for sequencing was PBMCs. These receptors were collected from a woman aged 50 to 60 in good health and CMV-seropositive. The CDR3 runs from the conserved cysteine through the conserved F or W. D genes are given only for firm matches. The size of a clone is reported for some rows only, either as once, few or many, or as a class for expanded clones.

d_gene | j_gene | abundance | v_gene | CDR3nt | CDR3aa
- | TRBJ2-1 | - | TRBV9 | TGTGCCAGCAGCGTAGGATCTAGCTCCTACAATGAGCAGTTCTTC | CASSVGSSSYNEQFF
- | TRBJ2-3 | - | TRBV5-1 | TGCGCCAGCAGCTTCCAGGGCCTAGGGGTAGATACGCAGTATTTT | CASSFQGLGVDTQYF
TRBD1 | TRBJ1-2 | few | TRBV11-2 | TGTGCCAGCAGCCCGGGACAGAACTATGGCTACACCTTC | CASSPGQNYGYTF
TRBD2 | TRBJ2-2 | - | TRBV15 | TGTGCCACCAGCAAATGGACTAGCGGGAACACCGGGGAGCTGTTTTTT | CATSKWTSGNTGELFF
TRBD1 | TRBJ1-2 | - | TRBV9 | TGTGCCAGCAGCTCCGGACAGGGGTCAGACTATGGCTACACCTTC | CASSSGQGSDYGYTF
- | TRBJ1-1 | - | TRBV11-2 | TGTGCCAGCAGCGGCCAGGGTAACACTGAAGCTTTCTTT | CASSGQGNTEAFF
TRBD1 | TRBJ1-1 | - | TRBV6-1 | TGTGCCAGCAGTGAAGGGGAACGACAGGGGGCAATCTGGGGAGCTTTCTTT | CASSEGERQGAIWGAFF
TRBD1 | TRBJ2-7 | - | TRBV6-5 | TGTGCCAGCAGTTACTCGGACAGGGAACAATTCGAGCAGTACTTC | CASSYSDREQFEQYF
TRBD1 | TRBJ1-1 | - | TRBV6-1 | TGTGCCAGCAGCGGTAGGACAGGGCTGAACACTGAAGCTTTCTTT | CASSGRTGLNTEAFF
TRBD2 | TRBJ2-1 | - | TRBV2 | TGTGCCAGCAGTGAAGGGACTAGCGGGAGACGTGAGCAGTTCTTC | CASSEGTSGRREQFF
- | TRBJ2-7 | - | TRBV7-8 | TGTGCCAGCAGCTTCGGTGGGAGTCCCTACGAGCAGTACTTC | CASSFGGSPYEQYF
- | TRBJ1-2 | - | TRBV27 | TGTGCCAGCAGTTTATCGTCAGGATTCTATGGCTACACCTTC | CASSLSSGFYGYTF
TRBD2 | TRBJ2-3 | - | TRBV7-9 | TGTGCCAGCAGTCGCCGGGGGGGGAGCACAGATACGCAGTATTTT | CASSRRGGSTDTQYF
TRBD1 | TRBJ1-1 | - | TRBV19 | TGTGCCAGTAGTACCAACAGGGGGCCGGGAAGGAACACTGAAGCTTTCTTT | CASSTNRGPGRNTEAFF
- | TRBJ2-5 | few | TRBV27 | TGTGCCAGCAGACGGTTCGGGGGGCGGGGGGAGACCCAGTACTTC | CASRRFGGRGETQYF
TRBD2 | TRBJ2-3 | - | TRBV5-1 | TGCGCCAGCAGCACCCGACTAGCGGGAAAGGGAGATACGCAGTATTTT | CASSTRLAGKGDTQYF
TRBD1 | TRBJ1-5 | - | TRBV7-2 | TGTGCCAGCAGCACGGGGACAGGGGATTATCAGCCCCAGCATTTT | CASSTGTGDYQPQHF
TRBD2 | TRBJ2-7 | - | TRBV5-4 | TGTGCCAGCACCACGAGGACTAGCGGCTCCTACGAGCAGTACTTC | CASTTRTSGSYEQYF
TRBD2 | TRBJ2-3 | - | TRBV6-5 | TGTGCCAGCAGTTACGCGGGAGGGCCGACAGATACGCAGTATTTT | CASSYAGGPTDTQYF
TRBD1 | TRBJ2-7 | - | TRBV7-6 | TGTGCCAGCAGCTTACTTGGACAGGCCTACGAGCAGTACTTC | CASSLLGQAYEQYF
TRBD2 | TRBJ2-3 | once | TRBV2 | TGTGCCAGCAGTGAGTGGGGGGGGAACACAGATACGCAGTATTTT | CASSEWGGNTDTQYF
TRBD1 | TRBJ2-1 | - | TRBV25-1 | TGTGCCACCCGGACAGGGGGAATCTACAATGAGCAGTTCTTC | CATRTGGIYNEQFF
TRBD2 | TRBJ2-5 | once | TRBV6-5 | TGTGCCAGCAGAGGACTAGCGGGGGGGCAAGAGACCCAGTACTTC | CASRGLAGGQETQYF
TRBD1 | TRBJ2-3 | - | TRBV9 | TGTGCCAGCAGTGTTCAGGGGGCCCCTAGCACAGATACGCAGTATTTT | CASSVQGAPSTDTQYF
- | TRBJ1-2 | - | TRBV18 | TGTGCCAGCTCACCTCAAGGGACACGAGGTGGCTACACCTTC | CASSPQGTRGGYTF
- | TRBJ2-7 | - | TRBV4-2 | TGTGCCAGCAGCCAAGAGGGGGGAGAGCAGTACTTC | CASSQEGGEQYF
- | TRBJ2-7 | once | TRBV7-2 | TGTGCCAGCAGCTTGGAGCCCCCCTACGAGCAGTACTTC | CASSLEPPYEQYF
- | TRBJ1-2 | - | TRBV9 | TGTGCCAGCAGCGGCCCGGGACAAGTCCGCTACACCTTC | CASSGPGQVRYTF
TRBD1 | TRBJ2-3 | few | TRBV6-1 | TGTGCCAGCAGTGGGGGACAGCCTAGCACAGATACGCAGTATTTT | CASSGGQPSTDTQYF
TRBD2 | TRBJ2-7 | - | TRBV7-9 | TGTGCCAGCAGCTTAGCTGGGACTAGCGGCTTCTACGAGCAGTACTTC | CASSLAGTSGFYEQYF
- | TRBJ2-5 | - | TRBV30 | TGTGCCTGGACCCGACTGGGTTTGCCCGGTACCCAAGAGACCCAGTACTTC | CAWTRLGLPGTQETQYF
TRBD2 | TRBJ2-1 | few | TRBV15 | TGTGCCACCAGCAGAGGTTCGAGCGGGAGGTTAGGTGAGCAGTTCTTC | CATSRGSSGRLGEQFF
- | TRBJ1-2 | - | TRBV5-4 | TGTGCCAGCAGCCACGCTAGGCCCGCGGAAGGCTATGGCTACACCTTC | CASSHARPAEGYGYTF
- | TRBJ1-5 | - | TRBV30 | TGTGCCTGGAGTGTCCAGGGCGGACAGCCCCAGCATTTT | CAWSVQGGQPQHF
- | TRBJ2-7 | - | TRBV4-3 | TGCGCCAGCAGCCAAGAATGGTTGCATCTAGGAGCCTACGAGCAGTACTTC | CASSQEWLHLGAYEQYF
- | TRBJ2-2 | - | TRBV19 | TGTGCCAGTAGTATAAGGTCTGACGGGGGTTCCACCGGGGAGCTGTTTTTT | CASSIRSDGGSTGELFF
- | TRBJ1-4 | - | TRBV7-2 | TGTGCCAGCAGCTGGATGGGGGGTTTTAATGAAAAACTGTTTTTT | CASSWMGGFNEKLFF
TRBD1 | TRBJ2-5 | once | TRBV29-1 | TGCAGCGTTTGTGGGACAGGGGCCCCTGAGACCCAGTACTTC | CSVCGTGAPETQYF
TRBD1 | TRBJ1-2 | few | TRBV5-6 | TGTGCCAGCAACTTAGGACAGGGGAGATATGGCTACACCTTC | CASNLGQGRYGYTF
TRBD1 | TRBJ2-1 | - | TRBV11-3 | TGTGCCAGCAGCCCGGATGGGACAGGGGGCTACAATGAGCAGTTCTTC | CASSPDGTGGYNEQFF
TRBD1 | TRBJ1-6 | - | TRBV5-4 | TGTGCCAGCAGCTTGGGACAGGGGAATTCACCCCTCCACTTT | CASSLGQGNSPLHF
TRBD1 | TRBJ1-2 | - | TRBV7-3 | TGTGCCAGCAGCCAGGGGGCCAGGGCTATCGATGGCTACACCTTC | CASSQGARAIDGYTF
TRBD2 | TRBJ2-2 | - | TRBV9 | TGTGCCAGCAGCACTAGGACTAGCACGACCGGGGAGCTGTTTTTT | CASSTRTSTTGELFF
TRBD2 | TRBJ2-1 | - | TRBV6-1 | TGTGCCAGCAATTCTGGACTAGCGGGAGTTGGTGAGCAGTTCTTC | CASNSGLAGVGEQFF
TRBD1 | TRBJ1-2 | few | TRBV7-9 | TGTGCCAGCAGCTTGGGGCACCGGGACAGGGGAAGCTACACCTTC | CASSLGHRDRGSYTF
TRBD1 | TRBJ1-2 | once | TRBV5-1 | TGCGCCAGCAGCTTCGGGACAGCGAGTTCCTATGGCTACACCTTC | CASSFGTASSYGYTF
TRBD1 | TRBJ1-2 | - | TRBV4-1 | TGCGCCAGCAGCCGGGGACAGGGTCCCTTTTATGGCTACACCTTC | CASSRGQGPFYGYTF
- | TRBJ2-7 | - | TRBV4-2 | TGTGCCAGCAGCCAAGGACAGACAACCTACGAGCAGTACTTC | CASSQGQTTYEQYF
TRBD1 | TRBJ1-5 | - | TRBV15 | TGTGCCACCAGCAGAGACAGAGAGAGGGGGCGGCAGCCCCAGCATTTT | CATSRDRERGRQPQHF
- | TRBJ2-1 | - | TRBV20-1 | TGCAGTGCAACGCGGGGAAATGAGCAGTTCTTC | CSATRGNEQFF
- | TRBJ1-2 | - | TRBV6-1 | TGTGCCAGCAGAGGGGCCTATGGCTACACCTTC | CASRGAYGYTF
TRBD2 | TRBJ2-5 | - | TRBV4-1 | TGCGCCAGCCAACTAGCGGGAGCAGAGACCCAGTACTTC | CASQLAGAETQYF
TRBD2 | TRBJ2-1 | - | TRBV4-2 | TGTGCCAGCAGCCCGGGGGGGCTAACCTACAATGAGCAGTTCTTC | CASSPGGLTYNEQFF
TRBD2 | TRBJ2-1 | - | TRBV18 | TGTGCCAGCTCACACCGGACTAGTGAGCAGTTCTTC | CASSHRTSEQFF
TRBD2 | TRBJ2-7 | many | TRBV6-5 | TGTGCCAGCAGGATAGCGGGAGAGGAAGTGTACGAGCAGTACTTC | CASRIAGEEVYEQYF
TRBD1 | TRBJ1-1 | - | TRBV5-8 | TGTGCCAGCAGCTGGGACAGAGGCACTGAAGCTTTCTTT | CASSWDRGTEAFF
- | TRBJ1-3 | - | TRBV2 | TGTGCCAGCAGTGTAGTAACAGGGACCGGAAACACCATATATTTT | CASSVVTGTGNTIYF
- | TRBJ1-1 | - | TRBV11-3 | TGTGCCAGCAGCTTGGGGGGTGAAGCTTTCTTT | CASSLGGEAFF
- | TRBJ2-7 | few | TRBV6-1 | TGTGCCAAGTTCTGGGACACCTCAATGTCCTACGAGCAGTACTTC | CAKFWDTSMSYEQYF